The 29 T cell receptor beta chains reported below all come from one sample, sequenced in a study of blood T cells in healthy people across ages. Together with a sample-barcoded 5' primer, a J-beta primer mix was included in a second PCR lasting about 7 to 11 cycles. Using its own MiXCR run on the 5' RACE reads, TCRdb lists one record per CDR3 protein. The sample carries more than 1 million distinct CDR3 sequences, 45% recorded once. Sequencing was done on a sample of blood. The receptors come from a woman aged 55-70 years in good health.

This chain uses TRBV15 with TRBJ2-7; D is undetermined. V gave up 3 bases and J gave up 3 bases, with 15 bases separating them. There are 15 residues in the CDR3. Germline V CDR1 and CDR2: LNHNV, YYDKDF (reference sequence). The CDR3: CATSSDSGPNYEQYF. Here the CDR3 DNA reads TGTGCCACCAGCAGCGACTCAGGACCCAACTACGAGCAGTACTTC.

The J gene is TRBJ1-6, the V gene TRBV9; D unclear. V was shortened by 4 bases and J by 8 bases, with 16 bases between the two germline ends. CDR1 SGDLS and CDR2 YYNGEE come from the germline V gene. This CDR3 has 15 amino acids. CDR3 sequence: CASSPARESYSPLHF. The CDR3 DNA follows: TGTGCCAGCAGCCCCGCGAGGGAGTCCTATTCACCCCTCCACTTT.

The chain recombines TRBV12-3 or TRBV12-4 with TRBJ1-2; D not certain. Trimming cost V 1 base and J 4 bases, with 13 bases left between them. This CDR3 has 15 residues. The CDR3 region has the DNA TGTGCCAGCAGTTTAGGGAACAGTGTTGTCTATGGCTACACCTTC. Translation: CASSLGNSVVYGYTF.

This rearrangement joins TRBV20-1 to TRBJ2-1; TRBD2 matches 11 bases. The germline CDR1 and CDR2 sequences are DFQATT and SNEGSKA (reference sequence). CDR3 length: 17 amino acids. Losses at the gene ends were 0 bases for V and 4 bases for J; bases not matched to a gene: 8. In DNA form, the CDR3 reads TGCAGTGCTAGAGATCTCCCGACTAGCGGGATGTACAATGAGCAGTTCTTC. Its translation is CSARDLPTSGMYNEQFF.

This clonotype was recorded only once. The rearrangement joins TRBV2 to TRBJ1-2, with unresolved D. Trimming pared 6 bases from V and 3 bases from J, leaving 17 bases between. The CDR3 totals 15 residues. Germline CDR1 reads SNHLY; CDR2 reads FYNNEI. In DNA form, the CDR3 reads TGTGCCAGCAGGAGTTCAGTGGCCTACGACTATGGCTACACCTTC. Encoded protein: CASRSSVAYDYGYTF.

This chain connects TRBV11-2 to TRBJ2-4, with TRBD2 as a possible D gene (5 bases). In germline, CDR1 is SGHAT, CDR2 FQNNGV. With 1 base removed from V and 13 bases from J, the gap between germline ends came to 17 bases. This CDR3 is 14 amino acids long. The CDR3 DNA follows: TGTGCCAGCAGCTTAGTCCCGGTAGCCGGGGAGCAGTACTTC. Its protein is CASSLVPVAGEQYF.

Regarding this clonotype: At one end the junction does not follow the germline gene, possibly because of a read error. The rearrangement uses TRBV28 and TRBJ2-4; the match to TRBD2 covers 7 bases. The J call could be wrong; TRBJ2-7 is a better fit for the DNA end. There are 16 residues in the CDR3. Germline-derived CDR1 and CDR2 are MDHEN and SYDVKM. The CDR3 region is CASSSQTSKLSCEQYF. CDR3 sequence (DNA): TGTGCCAGCAGTTCCCAGACTAGCAAGCTTTCCTGCGAGCAGTACTTC.

The chain recombines TRBV7-9 with TRBJ2-2, with 7 nucleotides matching TRBD2. Germline V gene lookup returns CDR1 SEHNR and CDR2 FQNEAQ (reference sequence). This CDR3 is 14 amino acids long. V shed 3 bases, J shed 4 bases, and the junction held 2 bases outside the gene matches. The CDR3 nucleotides are TGTGCCAGCAGCTTTACTAGCGTCACCGGGGAGCTGTTTTTT. Encoded protein: CASSFTSVTGELFF. Using reference TRBV7-9 and TRBJ2-2 for the parts outside the CDR3, the full variable domain is DTGVSQNPRHKITKRGQNVTFRCDPISEHNRLYWYRQTLGQGPEFLTYFQNEAQLEKSRLLSDRFSAERPKGSFSTLEIQRTEQGDSAMYLCASSFTSVTGELFFGEGSRLTVL.

The chain couples TRBV28 to TRBJ2-5; either TRBD1 or TRBD2 may supply D (5 bases each). The V and J ends lost 6 bases and 1 base respectively, with 18 bases between them. The germline V gene encodes CDR1 MDHEN and CDR2 SYDVKM. The CDR3 totals 16 residues. CDR3 loop: CASSALIPGAQETQYF. DNA for the CDR3: TGTGCCAGCAGCGCACTGATCCCCGGGGCCCAAGAGACCCAGTACTTC.

This clonotype has ten or more counts. The chain employs TRBV7-2 and TRBJ2-4; 7 positions agree with TRBD1. This CDR3 has 14 amino acids. Germline values: CDR1 SGHTA, CDR2 FQGNSA. V lost 1 base and J lost 4; bases outside the gene matches: 1. The CDR3 DNA reads as TGTGCCAGCAGCTTAGACAGGGGTAAAAACATTCAGTACTTC. Protein product: CASSLDRGKNIQYF.

This clonotype has just a few counts. The V call is TRBV5-1, the J call TRBJ1-5, with TRBD1 identical over 9 bases. The trim removed 4 bases at V and 6 bases at J, leaving 2 bases unmatched. Germline V CDR1 and CDR2: SGHRS, YFSETQ. The CDR3 is 13 amino acids. The CDR3 loop is CASSTGGGQPQHF. The DNA for the CDR3 is TGCGCCAGCAGCACAGGGGGCGGTCAGCCCCAGCATTTT.

V gene TRBV20-1 combines with J gene TRBJ2-7; tentatively, D is TRBD2 (5 bases). Germline V lookup: CDR1 DFQATT, CDR2 SNEGSKA (reference sequence). This CDR3 is built from 15 residues. V lost 4 bases, J lost 3 bases, and 19 bases lay in between. The CDR3 DNA sequence: TGCAGTGCTAAGGGTGGCAGAGGGAGCGTCTACGAGCAGTACTTC. It codes for CSAKGGRGSVYEQYF.

The CDR3: CASSVGQRVGSEQYF. CDR3 bases: TGTGCCAGCAGCGTAGGGCAACGGGTCGGTTCCGAGCAGTACTTC. The chain recombines TRBV9 with TRBJ2-7; D is uncertain. CDR1 and CDR2 from the germline V gene are SGDLS and YYNGEE. The ends were cut back, 0 bases at V and 6 bases at J, with 16 bases in the middle. The CDR3 is made up of 15 amino acids.

The table lists this clonotype with a few counts. The chain carries TRBV13 and TRBJ2-1, with D maybe TRBD1 (6 bases). Trimming pared 4 bases from V and 4 bases from J, leaving 17 bases between. Germline CDR1 PRHDT, CDR2 FYEKMQ (reference sequence). CDR3 length equals 16 residues. The CDR3 loop is CASSSPLGHGYNEQFF. The CDR3 coding sequence is TGTGCCAGCAGCTCCCCACTGGGACACGGGTACAATGAGCAGTTCTTC.

The rearrangement links TRBV7-9 to TRBJ1-5, with 10 bases aligning to TRBD1. This CDR3 contains 15 residues. Unmatched junction bases numbered 6, after V lost 5 bases and J lost 5 bases. CDR1 is SEHNR and CDR2 is FQNEAQ in the germline V gene (reference sequence). The chain's CDR3 is CASSAGTGVDQPQHF. The CDR3, as DNA: TGTGCCAGCAGCGCTGGGACAGGGGTGGATCAGCCCCAGCATTTT.

The chain couples TRBV14 to TRBJ2-3, with 7 bases matching TRBD2. Germline loops: CDR1 SGHDN, CDR2 FVKESK. V gave up 0 bases and J gave up 5 bases; unmatched junction bases: 8. This CDR3 comprises 16 residues. This CDR3 reads CASSQERGLVIDTQYF. The CDR3 DNA follows: TGTGCCAGCAGCCAAGAGCGAGGACTAGTAATAGATACGCAGTATTTT.

The gene calls are TRBV20-1 and TRBJ2-5, with a tentative D call TRBD2 (5 bases). This CDR3 region has 15 residues. V lost 6 bases and J lost 1, with 18 bases in between. Germline CDR1 is DFQATT and CDR2 is SNEGSKA (reference sequence). The CDR3 DNA reads as TGCAGTGCCCAAACGGGAATGGGTTTCCAAGAGACCCAGTACTTC. This gives the protein CSAQTGMGFQETQYF.

V is TRBV27 and J is TRBJ2-4; D call uncertain. The germline CDR1 and CDR2 sequences are MNHEY and SMNVEV (reference sequence). The V gene lost 6 bases and the J gene lost 2 bases, with 11 bases spanning the gap. The CDR3 has 14 residues. The CDR3 DNA follows: TGTGCCAGCAGCCCAACTATTCCCAAAAACATTCAGTACTTC. Translation: CASSPTIPKNIQYF.

In its sample, this clonotype was seen a few times. The chain uses TRBV12-3 or TRBV12-4 and TRBJ2-1; TRBD2 matches at 12 bases. J gave up 2 bases and V 5 bases, and 7 bases lay outside the gene matches. This CDR3 is 17 amino acids long. The CDR3 bases are TGTGCCAGCAGTCAAAAACTAGCGGGAGGCCCCTACAATGAGCAGTTCTTC. It is translated as CASSQKLAGGPYNEQFF.

As DNA, the CDR3 is TGTGCCAGCAGTTCCCAGGATTCGCCCTACGAGCAGTACTTC. It is translated as CASSSQDSPYEQYF. This chain connects TRBV28 to TRBJ2-7; D unresolved. The V gene's germline CDR1 is MDHEN and CDR2 SYDVKM. V lost 4 bases, J lost 2 bases, and 12 bases lay in between. CDR3 length equals 14 residues.

In its sample, this clonotype was seen a few times. The chain recombines TRBV20-1 with TRBJ1-6; maybe TRBD1 (6 bases). The germline V gene encodes CDR1 DFQATT and CDR2 SNEGSKA (reference sequence). The CDR3 runs to 13 residues. V was pared by 3 bases and J by 6 bases, with 9 bases between. The CDR3 region is CSASDRSNSPLHF. The DNA of the CDR3 is TGCAGTGCTAGTGACAGGAGTAATTCACCCCTCCACTTT.

This clonotype was detected ten times or more. V is TRBV6-5 and J is TRBJ2-5, with 10 bases identical to TRBD1. CDR1 MNHEY and CDR2 SVGAGI come from the germline V gene. The CDR3 spans 16 residues. J was trimmed by 5 bases and V by 0 bases; bases with no gene match: 6. CDR3 protein: CASSYSRQGAYETQYF. The CDR3 bases are TGTGCCAGCAGTTACTCGAGACAGGGGGCTTACGAGACCCAGTACTTC.

The V gene is TRBV29-1, the J gene TRBJ1-2; D remains ambiguous. The CDR3 is 13 residues long. V gave up 4 bases and J gave up 8 bases, with 17 bases separating them. The germline V gene has CDR1 SQVTM and CDR2 ANQGSEA. This chain's CDR3 is CSVGPTVVYGYTF. CDR3 nucleotides: TGCAGCGTTGGTCCGACCGTGGTCTACGGCTACACCTTC. The variable domain in full, with the rest retrieved from reference TRBV29-1 and TRBJ1-2, is SAVISQKPSRDICQRGTSLTIQCQVDSQVTMMFWYRQQPGQSLTLIATANQGSEATYESGFVIDKFPISRPNLTFSTLTVSNMSPEDSSIYLCSVGPTVVYGYTFGSGTRLTVV.

This chain uses TRBV5-1 with TRBJ2-4; 9 nucleotides align to TRBD2. With 3 bases clipped from V and 5 bases from J, the junction kept 12 bases outside the gene matches. This CDR3 is built from 17 residues. Germline V gene data show CDR1 as SGHRS and CDR2 as YFSETQ. The CDR3 bases are TGCGCCAGCAGCTCCCTAGGCGGGAGGGTGGCGGAAAACATTCAGTACTTC. It encodes CASSSLGGRVAENIQYF.

This clonotype was picked up a small number of times. The rearrangement links TRBV27 to TRBJ2-1, with D possibly being TRBD1 (6 bases). This CDR3 is built from 13 residues. The V and J ends lost 7 bases and 6 bases respectively, with 13 bases between them. The V gene's germline CDR1 is MNHEY and CDR2 SMNVEV (reference sequence). CDR3 in DNA: TGTGCCAGCAATACCAGGGGCCTCAATGAGCAGTTCTTC. Its translation is CASNTRGLNEQFF.

V gene TRBV25-1 combines with J gene TRBJ1-5, with no clear D. The germline V gene has CDR1 MGHDK and CDR2 SYGVNS. The CDR3 is made up of 13 amino acids. Trimming shortened V by 2 bases and J by 5 bases, and 7 bases separated the two germline ends. CDR3 nucleotide sequence: TGTGCCAGCAGTGAAGCAGGCTATCAGCCCCAGCATTTT. Its protein is CASSEAGYQPQHF.

This clonotype was observed a few times. V usage is TRBV12-3 or TRBV12-4 and J usage is TRBJ1-1; D is undetermined. V was clipped by 6 bases and J by 11 bases, with 13 bases between them. The CDR3 extends over 11 amino acids. The CDR3 region is CASSMGPRAFF. The CDR3 nucleotides are TGTGCCAGCAGCATGGGCCCACGGGCTTTCTTT.

V gene TRBV28 combines with J gene TRBJ2-5; 8 nucleotides align to TRBD1. The assigned J gene may be wrong: the sequence end matches TRBJ2-7 better. The CDR3 totals 14 residues. Germline lookup yields CDR1 MDHEN and CDR2 SYDVKM. CDR3 amino acids: CASRIDRGRNEQYF. The DNA of the CDR3 is TGTGCCAGCAGAATAGACAGGGGCAGGAACGAGCAGTACTTC.

This clonotype showed up just once. A read error is likely, as this CDR3 ends without the conserved phenylalanine or tryptophan. This sequence joins TRBV7-2 and TRBJ2-7, with 8 bases aligning to TRBD2. The CDR3 contains 13 residues. With V trimmed by 8 bases and J by 0 bases, 3 bases remained unmatched. CDR1 SGHTA and CDR2 FQGNSA come from the germline V gene. The CDR3 spells CASRLASSYEQYS. Written as DNA, the CDR3 is TGTGCCAGCCGACTAGCGTCCTCCTACGAGCAGTACTCC.